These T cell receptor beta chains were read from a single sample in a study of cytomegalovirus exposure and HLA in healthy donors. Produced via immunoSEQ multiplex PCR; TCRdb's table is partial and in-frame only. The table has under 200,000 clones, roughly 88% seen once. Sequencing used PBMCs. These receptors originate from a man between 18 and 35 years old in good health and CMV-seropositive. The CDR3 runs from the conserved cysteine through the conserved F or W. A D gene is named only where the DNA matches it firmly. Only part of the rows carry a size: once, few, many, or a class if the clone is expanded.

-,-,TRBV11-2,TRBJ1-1,CASSPSWGLTEAFF,TGTGCCAGCAGCCCTAGTTGGGGGCTGACTGAAGCTTTCTTT
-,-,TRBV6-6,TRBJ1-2,CASSYSQNYGYTF,TGTGCCAGCAGTTACAGTCAGAACTATGGCTACACCTTC
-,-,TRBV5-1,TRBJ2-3,CASSLVAGKKDTQYF,TGCGCCAGCAGCTTGGTTGCAGGGAAGAAAGATACGCAGTATTTT
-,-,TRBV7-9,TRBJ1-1,CASRITGGNTEAFF,TGTGCCAGCCGTATCACCGGGGGGAACACTGAAGCTTTCTTT
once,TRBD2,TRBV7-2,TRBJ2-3,CASSFSGGLAGARTDTQYF,TGTGCCAGCAGCTTTTCCGGTGGACTAGCGGGGGCCCGCACAGATACGCAGTATTTT
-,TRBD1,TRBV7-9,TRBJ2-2,CASSFRTGINTGELFF,TGTGCCAGCAGCTTCAGGACAGGTATCAACACCGGGGAGCTGTTTTTT
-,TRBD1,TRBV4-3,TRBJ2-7,CAGSQGRQGSAYEQYF,TGCGCCGGCAGCCAAGGACGACAGGGATCGGCCTACGAGCAGTACTTC
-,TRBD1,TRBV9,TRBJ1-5,CASSAQGLVGQPQHF,TGTGCCAGCAGCGCACAGGGGTTGGTCGGTCAGCCCCAGCATTTT
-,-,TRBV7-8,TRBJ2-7,CASSGGQASYEQYF,TGTGCCAGCAGCGGCGGGCAGGCCTCCTACGAGCAGTACTTC
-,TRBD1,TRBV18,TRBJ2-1,CASSPWDSADEQFF,TGTGCCAGCTCACCGTGGGACAGCGCAGATGAGCAGTTCTTC
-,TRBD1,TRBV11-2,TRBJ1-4,CASSLVPGQGPASNEKLFF,TGTGCCAGCAGCTTAGTCCCGGGACAGGGGCCGGCGTCTAATGAAAAACTGTTTTTT
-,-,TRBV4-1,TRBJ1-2,CASSQDRPQGINGYTF,TGCGCCAGCAGCCAAGATCGGCCACAGGGTATTAATGGCTACACCTTC
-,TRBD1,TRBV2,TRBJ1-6,CASTWDSSYNSPLHF,TGTGCCAGCACCTGGGACAGCTCCTATAATTCACCCCTCCACTTT
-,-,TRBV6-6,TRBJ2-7,CASSYIEGGEQYF,TGTGCCAGCAGTTACATTGAGGGTGGCGAGCAGTACTTC
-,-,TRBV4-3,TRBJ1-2,CASSQGLVTINGYTF,TGCGCCAGCAGCCAAGGCCTTGTGACTATCAATGGCTACACCTTC
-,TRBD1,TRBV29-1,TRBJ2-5,CSVDRGQGETQYF,TGCAGCGTCGACAGGGGGCAGGGCGAGACCCAGTACTTC
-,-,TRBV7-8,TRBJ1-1,CASSLSGRDFEAFF,TGTGCCAGCAGCTTATCGGGTAGGGACTTTGAAGCTTTCTTT
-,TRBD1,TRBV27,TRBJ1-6,CASSFRGGGSPLHF,TGTGCCAGCAGTTTTCGAGGGGGCGGGTCACCCCTCCACTTT
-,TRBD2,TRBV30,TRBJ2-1,CAWRLGGRGYNEQFF,TGTGCCTGGAGGCTAGGAGGGCGGGGGTACAATGAGCAGTTCTTC
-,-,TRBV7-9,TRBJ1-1,CASTPPGDTEAFF,TGTGCCAGCACGCCACCGGGGGACACTGAAGCTTTCTTT
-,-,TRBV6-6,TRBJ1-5,CASRTGFNQPQHF,TGTGCCAGCAGGACAGGTTTCAATCAGCCCCAGCATTTT
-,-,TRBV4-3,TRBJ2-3,CASSRARQGGGTDTQYF,TGCGCCAGCAGCCGCGCCCGACAGGGAGGAGGCACAGATACGCAGTATTTT
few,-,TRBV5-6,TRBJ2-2,CASSPGYGELFF,TGTGCCAGCAGCCCAGGGTACGGGGAGCTGTTTTTT
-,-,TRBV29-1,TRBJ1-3,CSANGGPGNTIYF,TGCAGCGCCAACGGGGGGCCTGGAAACACCATATATTTT
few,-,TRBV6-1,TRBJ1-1,CASSELARTEAFF,TGTGCCAGCAGTGAACTAGCCCGAACTGAAGCTTTCTTT
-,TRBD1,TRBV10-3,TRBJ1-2,CAITAGTANYGYTF,TGTGCCATCACCGCCGGGACAGCAAACTATGGCTACACCTTC
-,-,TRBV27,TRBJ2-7,CASSSGYEQYF,TGTGCCAGCAGCTCCGGGTACGAGCAGTACTTC
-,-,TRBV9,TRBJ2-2,CASSVGTTNTGELFF,TGTGCCAGCAGCGTAGGGACTACCAACACCGGGGAGCTGTTTTTT
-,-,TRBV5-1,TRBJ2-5,CASSLAADSRQETQYF,TGCGCCAGCAGCTTGGCCGCCGACTCGAGGCAAGAGACCCAGTACTTC
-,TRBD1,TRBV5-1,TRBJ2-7,CASSLVPTGSYEQYF,TGCGCCAGCAGCTTGGTTCCGACAGGGAGCTACGAGCAGTACTTC
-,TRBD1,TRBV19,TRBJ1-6,CASMMTGGNSPLHF,TGTGCCAGTATGATGACAGGGGGTAATTCACCCCTCCACTTT
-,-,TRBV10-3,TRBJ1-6,CAISAIDSPLHF,TGTGCCATCAGTGCTATAGATTCACCCCTCCACTTT
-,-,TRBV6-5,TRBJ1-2,CASIKTGSYYGYTF,TGTGCCAGCATTAAGACAGGCAGTTACTATGGCTACACCTTC
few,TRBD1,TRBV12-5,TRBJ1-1,CASGTGEVTEAFF,TGTGCTAGTGGGACAGGGGAGGTCACTGAAGCTTTCTTT
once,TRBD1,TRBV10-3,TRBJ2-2,CAISDPRQGNTGELFF,TGTGCCATCAGTGACCCCCGACAGGGCAACACCGGGGAGCTGTTTTTT